The 17 T cell receptor beta chains reported below all come from one sample, sequenced in a study of PD-L1 blockade in urothelial cancer (dated 2017 in TCRdb). In light of the paper, this sample's time point label describes: peripheral blood 6 weeks after treatment start. Library creation used the immunoSEQ multiplex PCR assay. The table comes from immuneACCESS by way of TCRdb, which keeps in-frame sequences with V and J called. Part of the clones is missing from these tables; in studies checked, under half for an unresolved V gene and the rest for unknown reasons. The sample table shows approximately 79,000 clones, and around 93% are seen once. The ten largest clones take up about 0.91% of the sample. The sequenced sample was PBMCs, obtained around atezolizumab (anti-PD-L1) treatment. The receptors derive from a woman older than 75 with urothelial cancer.

The chain carries TRBV30 and TRBJ1-1; the D is unclear. The germline V and J ends were trimmed by 3 bases and 1 base, with 6 bases remaining between them. The CDR3 sequence is 12 residues long. Germline V CDR1 and CDR2: GTSNPN, SVGIG (reference sequence). The CDR3 DNA follows: TGTGCCTGGAGGCGCCAGAACACTGAAGCTTTCTTT. Translating it yields CAWRRQNTEAFF. Filled out from reference TRBV30 and TRBJ1-1, the complete variable domain reads SQTIHQWPATLVQPVGSPLSLECTVEGTSNPNLYWYRQAAGRGLQLLFYSVGIGQISSEVPQNLSASRPQDRQFILSSKKLLLSDSGFYLCAWRRQNTEAFFGQGTRLTVV.

The J gene is TRBJ2-5, the V gene TRBV4-2, with D possibly being TRBD2 (6 bases). This CDR3 contains 14 residues. V was shortened by 4 bases and J by 5 bases, with 14 bases between the two germline ends. Germline assignment: CDR1 LGHNA and CDR2 YNFKEQ. The CDR3 loop is CASSPIGSSETQYF. DNA for the CDR3: TGTGCCAGCAGCCCTATCGGGAGTTCGGAGACCCAGTACTTC.

This CDR3 reads CASSAANEKLFF. The CDR3 DNA follows: TGTGCCAGCAGCGCGGCGAATGAAAAACTGTTTTTT. This chain connects TRBV7-9 to TRBJ1-4; D uncertain. V was shortened by 5 bases and J by 5 bases, with 6 bases between the two germline ends. This CDR3 spans 12 amino acids. The germline V gene encodes CDR1 SEHNR and CDR2 FQNEAQ (reference sequence).

This sequence joins TRBV11-3 and TRBJ2-1, with TRBD2 matching 9 bases. The germline CDR1 and CDR2 sequences are SGHNT and YENEEA. V was pared by 2 bases and J by 11 bases, with 7 bases of the junction left unmatched. This CDR3 contains 14 residues. CDR3 nucleotides: TGTGCCAGCAGCTTACGAGCGGGAGGTTATAAGCAGTTCTTC. The encoded protein is CASSLRAGGYKQFF. The full variable domain, completed using reference TRBV11-3 and TRBJ2-1, is EAGVVQSPRYKIIEKKQPVAFWCNPISGHNTLYWYLQNLGQGPELLIRYENEEAVDDSQLPKDRFSAERLKGVDSTLKIQPAELGDSAVYLCASSLRAGGYKQFFGPGTRLTVL.

The gene calls are TRBV6-5 and TRBJ1-1; D uncertain. Germline V CDR1 and CDR2: MNHEY, SVGAGI. V lost 2 bases and J lost 0, with 13 bases in between. This CDR3 region has 16 residues. CDR3 loop: CASSYVSGLMNTEAFF. CDR3 nucleotides: TGTGCCAGCAGTTACGTGAGCGGCCTCATGAACACTGAAGCTTTCTTT.

The chain couples TRBV2 to TRBJ2-1; D gene ambiguous. CDR1 and CDR2 (germline): SNHLY, FYNNEI. With 7 bases removed from V and 8 bases from J, the gap between germline ends came to 15 bases. The CDR3 consists of 13 residues. The CDR3 nucleotides are TGTGCCAGCACCCTTTCGAGGCGCTATGAGCAGTTCTTC. Protein: CASTLSRRYEQFF.

The chain combines TRBV7-6 with TRBJ2-7, with 9 bases fitting TRBD1. In germline, CDR1 is SGHVS, CDR2 FNYEAQ. J gave up 1 base and V 5 bases, and 3 bases lay outside the gene matches. The CDR3 has 14 amino acids. This CDR3 reads CASSRDRGSYEQYF. CDR3 DNA sequence: TGTGCCAGCAGCCGCGACAGGGGGTCCTACGAGCAGTACTTC. The complete variable domain, with remaining parts taken from reference TRBV7-6 and TRBJ2-7, reads GAGVSQSPRYKVTKRGQDVALRCDPISGHVSLYWYRQALGQGPEFLTYFNYEAQQDKSGLPNDRFSAERPEGSISTLTIQRTEQRDSAMYRCASSRDRGSYEQYFGPGTRLTVT.

This chain joins TRBV7-3 and TRBJ2-3; D is possibly TRBD1 (6 bases). Trimming pared 5 bases from V and 4 bases from J, leaving 13 bases between. The germline V gene has CDR1 SGHTA and CDR2 FQGTGA. This CDR3 has 14 amino acids. CDR3 in DNA: TGTGCCAGCAGCCCTGGGACAACGGCAGATACGCAGTATTTT. This encodes CASSPGTTADTQYF. The full variable domain, with the rest looked up from reference TRBV7-3 and TRBJ2-3, is GAGVSQTPSNKVTEKGKYVELRCDPISGHTALYWYRQSLGQGPEFLIYFQGTGAADDSGLPNDRFFAVRPEGSVSTLKIQRTERGDSAVYLCASSPGTTADTQYFGPGTRLTVL.

The chain has TRBV5-4 and TRBJ2-1; the D gene is possibly TRBD2 (5 bases). Trimming pared 0 bases from V and 5 bases from J, leaving 15 bases between. Germline assignment: CDR1 SGHNT and CDR2 YYREEE (reference sequence). The CDR3 sequence is 16 residues long. The CDR3 loop is CASSLGGPRRNNEQFF. DNA for the CDR3: TGTGCCAGCAGCTTGGGAGGGCCCCGCCGGAACAATGAGCAGTTCTTC.

The gene calls are TRBV20-1 and TRBJ2-1, with D hard to call. Germline CDR1 reads DFQATT; CDR2 reads SNEGSKA (reference sequence). V lost 2 bases, J lost 8 bases, and 4 bases lay in between. This CDR3 comprises 10 residues. CDR3 sequence (DNA): TGCAGTGCTAGAACGGATGAGCAGTTCTTC. It translates to CSARTDEQFF.

The chain carries TRBV2 and TRBJ1-4; tentative D call: TRBD1 (5 bases). CDR1 and CDR2 from the germline V gene are SNHLY and FYNNEI. The V end lost 4 bases, the J end lost 7 bases, and 13 bases lay between the germline ends. This CDR3 is 14 amino acids long. The CDR3 DNA follows: TGTGCCAGCAGTGGGGCAGGGCTAACTGAAAAACTGTTTTTT. Its protein is CASSGAGLTEKLFF. The full variable domain, rest sourced from reference TRBV2 and TRBJ1-4, is EPEVTQTPSHQVTQMGQEVILRCVPISNHLYFYWYRQILGQKVEFLVSFYNNEISEKSEIFDDQFSVERPDGSNFTLKIRSTKLEDSAMYFCASSGAGLTEKLFFGSGTQLSVL.

This clone was seen a few times. This chain joins TRBV10-1 and TRBJ2-7; D is uncertain. The V end was cut by 3 bases, the J end by 7 bases, with 13 bases between. This CDR3 spans 13 amino acids. Germline CDR1 WNHNN, CDR2 SYGVQD (reference sequence). As DNA, the CDR3 is TGCGCCAGCAGTGAATCATTCCCCGGGGAGCAGTACTTC. It specifies CASSESFPGEQYF.

This chain uses TRBV27 with TRBJ1-1, with 7 bases matching TRBD1. CDR3 size: 13 residues. V shed 5 bases and J 7 bases; nucleotides not matched to a gene: 7. The V gene's germline CDR1 is MNHEY and CDR2 SMNVEV (reference sequence). Here the CDR3 reads CASSISRDSEAFF. The DNA for the CDR3 is TGTGCCAGCAGTATCTCAAGGGACAGTGAAGCTTTCTTT.

The V call is TRBV10-3, the J call TRBJ2-1; TRBD2 matches 13 bases. Per germline, CDR1 ENHRY and CDR2 SYGVKD. The CDR3 consists of 16 residues. V was clipped by 7 bases and J by 6 bases; unmatched bases: 9. The CDR3: CAIMRTSGSPINEQFF. CDR3 DNA sequence: TGTGCCATCATGCGGACTAGCGGGAGCCCTATCAATGAGCAGTTCTTC.

This clone was recorded once. In nucleotides, the CDR3 is TGTGCCAGCTCACCACTGCAGGCGGGACTTGACAATGAGCAGTTCTTC. The encoded protein is CASSPLQAGLDNEQFF. The chain is built from TRBV18 and TRBJ2-1; maybe TRBD2 (6 bases). Germline V lookup: CDR1 KGHSH, CDR2 LQKENI. V lost 1 base and J 5 bases, leaving 15 bases between the germline ends. CDR3 length equals 16 residues.

Of note for this clone: Germline and junction disagree at one end, which may indicate a read error. CDR3 bases: TGTGCCAGCAGCTTGGGACAGGGCGGAGAGGTTTTT. It encodes CASSLGQGGEVF. This sequence joins TRBV5-4 and TRBJ2-2; 7 nucleotides agree with TRBD1. Looked up from germline, CDR1 is SGHNT and CDR2 is YYREEE (reference sequence). The CDR3 is 12 amino acids. Drawing the rest from reference TRBV5-4 and TRBJ2-2, the complete variable domain is ETGVTQSPTHLIKTRGQQVTLRCSSQSGHNTVSWYQQALGQGPQFIFQYYREEENGRGNFPPRFSGLQFPNYSSELNVNALELDDSALYLCASSLGQGGEVFGEGSRLTVL.

The V gene is TRBV19, the J gene TRBJ1-5; the match to TRBD1 covers 9 bases. From germline, CDR1 is LNHDA and CDR2 SQIVND (reference sequence). This CDR3 contains 15 residues. V lost 3 bases and J lost 3; bases outside the gene matches: 3. CDR3 protein: CASSMGQGVNQPQHF. The CDR3 DNA is TGTGCCAGTAGTATGGGACAGGGTGTCAATCAGCCCCAGCATTTT.